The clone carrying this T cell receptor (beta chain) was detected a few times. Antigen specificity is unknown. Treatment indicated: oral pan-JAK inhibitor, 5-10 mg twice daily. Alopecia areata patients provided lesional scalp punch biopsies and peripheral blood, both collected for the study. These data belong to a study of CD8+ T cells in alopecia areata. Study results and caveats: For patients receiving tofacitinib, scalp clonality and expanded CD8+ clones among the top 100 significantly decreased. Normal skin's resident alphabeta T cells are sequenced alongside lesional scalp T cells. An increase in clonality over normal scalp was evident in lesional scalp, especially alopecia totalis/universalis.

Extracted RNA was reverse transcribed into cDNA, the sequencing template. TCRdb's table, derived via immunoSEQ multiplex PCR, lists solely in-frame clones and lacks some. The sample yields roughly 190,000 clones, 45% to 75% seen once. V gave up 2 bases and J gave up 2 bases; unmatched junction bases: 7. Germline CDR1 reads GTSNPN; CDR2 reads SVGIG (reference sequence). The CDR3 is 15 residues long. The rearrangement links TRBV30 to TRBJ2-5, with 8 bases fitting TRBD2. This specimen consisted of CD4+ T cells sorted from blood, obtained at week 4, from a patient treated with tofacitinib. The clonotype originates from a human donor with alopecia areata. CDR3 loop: CAWSPAGGGQETQYF. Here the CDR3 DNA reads TGTGCCTGGAGTCCAGCCGGCGGGGGGCAAGAGACCCAGTACTTC. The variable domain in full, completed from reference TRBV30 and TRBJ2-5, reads SQTIHQWPATLVQPVGSPLSLECTVEGTSNPNLYWYRQAAGRGLQLLFYSVGIGQISSEVPQNLSASRPQDRQFILSSKKLLLSDSGFYLCAWSPAGGGQETQYFGPGTRLLVL.